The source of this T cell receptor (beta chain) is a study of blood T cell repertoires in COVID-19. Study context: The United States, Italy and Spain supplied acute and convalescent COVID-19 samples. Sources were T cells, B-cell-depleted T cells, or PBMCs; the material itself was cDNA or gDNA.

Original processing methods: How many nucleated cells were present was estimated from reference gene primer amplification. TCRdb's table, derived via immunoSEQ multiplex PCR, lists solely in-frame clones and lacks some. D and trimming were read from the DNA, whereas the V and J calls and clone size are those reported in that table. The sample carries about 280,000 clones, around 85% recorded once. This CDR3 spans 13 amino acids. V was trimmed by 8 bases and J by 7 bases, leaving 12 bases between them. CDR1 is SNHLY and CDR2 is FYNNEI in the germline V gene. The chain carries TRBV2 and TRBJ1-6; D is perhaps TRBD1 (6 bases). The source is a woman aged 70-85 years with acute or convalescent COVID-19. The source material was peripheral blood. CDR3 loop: CASVGRGNSPLHF. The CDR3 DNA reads TGTGCCAGCGTCGGCAGGGGCAATTCACCCCTCCACTTT.